This T cell receptor beta chain is from a study of T cells in Graves' hyperthyroidism and ophthalmopathy (dated by TCRdb to about 2019). For the wider study: Peripheral blood was sampled at the time of initial diagnosis, prior to any treatment. To identify distinguishing TCR V-J signatures, a discovery cohort of some 100 patients was used, comprising fewer than 45 with Graves' ophthalmopathy and some 57 with stable Graves' hyperthyroidism. An independent validation cohort of fewer than 20 hyperthyroidism patients and roughly 16 patients who later progressed to ophthalmopathy tested prospective prediction of ophthalmopathy. For training and testing, the 100 or so patients in the discovery cohort were randomly divided in a 7:3 ratio. In addition, the study compared T-cell repertoires in thyroid tissue and in blood from 6 or 7 Graves' hyperthyroidism patients. Once sampling was done, hyperthyroidism patients were given methimazole at a starting dose of 30 mg daily, whereas ophthalmopathy patients were given high-dose intravenous methylprednisolone. TCR Vbeta CDR3 sequencing of 120 to 150 peripheral blood samples (43 ophthalmopathy, under 80 hyperthyroidism and some 17 progressor patients) is reported in the paper. Points the paper makes about the study in general: Sample size was not statistically predetermined, and blinding of investigators to group allocation was not performed. Most expanded thyroid clonotypes (frequency above 0.001) were also found in blood, which suggests that blood repertoires may mirror thyroid immune responses. During validation, the model predicted progression to ophthalmopathy a median of approximately 7 months ahead of onset, with approximately 71% sensitivity and almost 75% specificity. In cross-validation, a model built on a 13 V-J signature told ophthalmopathy apart from stable hyperthyroidism with 85% to 90% sensitivity and about 81% specificity, and in testing the same model reached 80%/75%.

Per the germline V gene (reference sequence), LNHDA is the CDR1 and SQIVND is the CDR2. The CDR3 covers 16 residues, taking in both the cysteine and the phenylalanine. Only the CDR3 portion is preserved as DNA: 48 bases, with reading frame beginning at the first base. The junction shows trimming of 1 base on V and 4 bases on J, plus 16 bases between the germline ends. A patient counted as having stable Graves' hyperthyroidism if no progression to ophthalmopathy occurred over 18 months of follow-up. Hyperthyroidism patients were newly diagnosed, had a disease duration of under 2 months, and were aged 18 to 65 years. Patients with uncontrolled infections, other autoimmune diseases, pregnancy or lactation were excluded. Diagnoses were established on the basis of clinical symptoms, serum thyroxine and TRAb, thyroid ultrasound, and orbital computed tomography. PBMCs were isolated from 7.5 to 10 ml of fresh peripheral blood by Ficoll-Paque density gradient centrifugation. Total RNA was extracted with Trizol reagent, and quality was checked on an Agilent 2100 Bioanalyzer.

This clonotype has more than one count but fewer than ten. Its antigen has not been determined. There are no base qualities to consult, and no much larger clone falls within one base. The TCR beta CDR3 regions were amplified from the RNA transcripts. The first round of RT-PCR for the TCR CDR3 was performed with the HTBI primer set and the Qiagen OneStep RT-PCR kit. A second multiplex PCR round built the libraries, followed by size selection and purification. Paired-end sequencing of the libraries was performed with 100 bp reads on an Illumina HiSeq2000. In the paper's pipeline: SOAPnuke was used to process the raw data, with reads discarded if the reads contained adapters or uncalled bases, had a mean Phred below 15, or lacked an exact constant-primer or identifier match. High-quality paired reads were merged with COPE v1.2.5, and unique nucleotide sequences were defined as clonotypes. MiTCR v1.1 was used to align the clonotypes against IMGT TRBV, TRBD and TRBJ reference segments. Only V-J combinations with frequency above 0.0001, covering about 99% of repertoires, were analysed. A TCS score was defined as the ratio between F50 (clonal expansion) and ExV (chaos), using BLOSUM62-based TCRdist between CDR3 peptides within each V-J. Welch's t-statistics and random forest reduced just over 500 V-J features to some 14, which were used in a naive Bayes classifier (R e1071). TCRdb ran its own pipeline on the public reads, namely fastp trimming at Q25 and MiXCR clone calling, and kept in-frame beta chains. Records with the same CDR3 protein are collapsed into one entry carrying the most frequent genes and DNA. TCRdb, not the original authors, processed these V and J calls. Counted in this sample were about 560,000 distinct CDR3 sequences; over 15% of them appeared once. Together, the top ten hold more than 15% of the sample.

Sequenced sample: blood. The rearranged chain carries TRBV19 and TRBJ1-1, with TRBD1 as a weak D call on 6 bases. The receptor was derived from a young woman with Graves' hyperthyroidism. The nucleotides are TGTGCCAGTAGTATAGTGGGACCAGCAGGGGCCACTGAAGCTTTCTTT. Translation gives CASSIVGPAGATEAFF.